The entry below gives a single T cell receptor beta chain sequence along with its context. TCRdb's copy holds only in-frame clones and misses some; the assay was immunoSEQ multiplex PCR. Of some 150,000 clones in the sample, 90% to 95% are singletons; the top ten hold around 14%. With 4 bases clipped from V and 3 bases from J, the junction kept 7 bases outside the gene matches. Germline V gives CDR1 MGHRA, CDR2 YSYEKL. This CDR3 region has 15 residues. This entry is derived from a study of control samples from healthy donors and cancer patients. Sequenced: blood. The chain joins TRBV4-1 to TRBJ2-7; 9 bases align to TRBD2. This sequence was found in a man in his forties or fifties in good health. The DNA of the CDR3 is TGCGCCAGCAGCCGCCGAGGTAGCGGGAGCTACGAGCAGTACTTC. Translated, it gives CASSRRGSGSYEQYF.